This T cell receptor beta chain stems from a study of cytomegalovirus exposure and HLA in healthy donors. Study at large: A prior analysis found 90 million to 120 million unique TCR beta sequences from some 200 million T cells.

The PCR employed 60 Vbeta primers together with 13 Jbeta primers. Sequenced by immunoSEQ multiplex PCR; TCRdb stores in-frame clones only, minus some. Of about 270,000 clones listed, 65% to 85% are singletons. Overall study results and limits: Among the most significant clusters, several appeared linked to common viral pathogens in a later analysis. In terms of immune exposure information, only CMV serostatus was available. Researchers counted about 150 TCR beta chains as cytomegalovirus-associated.

The CDR3 consists of 14 residues. The germline V gene encodes CDR1 SGHNT and CDR2 YENEEA. Trimming removed 5 bases from V and 7 bases from J, with 17 bases in between. Of note for this clone: Its specificity is unknown.

The source is a female donor in good health and CMV-seronegative. V gene TRBV11-3 combines with J gene TRBJ1-2; D not certain. Sequenced: PBMCs. The CDR3 DNA reads as TGTGCCAGCAGCCTCAGCGGAGGGAATATTGGCTACACCTTC. It specifies CASSLSGGNIGYTF. The full variable domain, its missing parts supplied by reference TRBV11-3 and TRBJ1-2, is EAGVVQSPRYKIIEKKQPVAFWCNPISGHNTLYWYLQNLGQGPELLIRYENEEAVDDSQLPKDRFSAERLKGVDSTLKIQPAELGDSAVYLCASSLSGGNIGYTFGSGTRLTVV.